This TCR beta chain stems from a study of T cell changes during pregnancy in multiple sclerosis. Using immunoSEQ multiplex PCR, the repertoire was profiled, and TCRdb retains in-frame clones only, with some absent. The repertoire consists of around 53,000 clones, with around 92% occurring once and the leading ten covering approximately 0.64%. Germline V gene sequence: CDR1 SGHTA, CDR2 FQGNSA. V was shortened by 2 bases and J by 1 base, with 7 bases between the two germline ends. This CDR3 contains 14 residues. This TCR derives from a female donor with multiple sclerosis, enrolled in a pregnancy study. The chain has TRBV7-2 and TRBJ2-3; D may be TRBD2 (6 bases). This specimen was CD4+ T cells from peripheral blood mononuclear cells, taken after pregnancy. DNA of the CDR3: TGTGCCAGCAGCTTATGGGGGGGCACAGATACGCAGTATTTT. Translated, it gives CASSLWGGTDTQYF.